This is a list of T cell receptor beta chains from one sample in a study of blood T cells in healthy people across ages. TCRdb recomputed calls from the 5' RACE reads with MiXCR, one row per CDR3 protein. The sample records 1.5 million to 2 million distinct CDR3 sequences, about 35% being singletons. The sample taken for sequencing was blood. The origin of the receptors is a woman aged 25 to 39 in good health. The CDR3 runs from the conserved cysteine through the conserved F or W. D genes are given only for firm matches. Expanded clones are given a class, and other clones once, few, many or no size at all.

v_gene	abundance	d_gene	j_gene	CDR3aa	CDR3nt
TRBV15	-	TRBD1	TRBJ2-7	CATSRLPGGPNYEQYF	TGTGCCACCAGCAGGTTACCAGGGGGCCCTAACTACGAGCAGTACTTC
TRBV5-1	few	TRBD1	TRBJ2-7	CASSPPTGGLEQYF	TGCGCCAGCAGCCCCCCAACAGGGGGCCTCGAGCAGTACTTC
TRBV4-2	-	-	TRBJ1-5	CASSQVWDGDQPQHF	TGTGCCAGCAGCCAAGTATGGGACGGAGATCAGCCCCAGCATTTT
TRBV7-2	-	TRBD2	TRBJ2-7	CASSTPGLALYYEQYF	TGTGCCAGCAGCACGCCGGGACTAGCGTTATACTACGAGCAGTACTTC
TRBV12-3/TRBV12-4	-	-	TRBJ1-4	CASGGETSKNEKLFF	TGTGCCAGCGGGGGGGAGACAAGCAAGAATGAAAAACTGTTTTTT
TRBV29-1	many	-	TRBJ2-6	CSVDGSQGGGSGANVLTF	TGCAGCGTTGATGGTTCACAGGGTGGGGGCTCTGGGGCCAACGTCCTGACTTTC
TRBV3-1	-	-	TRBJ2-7	CASSHGGTTYEQYF	TGTGCCAGCAGCCATGGTGGGACGACCTACGAGCAGTACTTC
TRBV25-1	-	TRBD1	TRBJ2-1	CASSGVVGTGPGNEQFF	TGTGCCAGCAGTGGGGTCGTGGGGACAGGGCCGGGGAATGAGCAGTTCTTC
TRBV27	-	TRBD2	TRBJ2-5	CASSLLGGGSETQYF	TGTGCCAGCAGTTTACTCGGGGGGGGGTCAGAGACCCAGTACTTC
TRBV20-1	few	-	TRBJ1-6	CSARDSFGTWPNSPLHF	TGCAGTGCTAGAGATTCGTTCGGGACCTGGCCAAATTCACCCCTCCACTTT
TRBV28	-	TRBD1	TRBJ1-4	CASSSGTVDEKLFF	TGTGCCAGCAGTTCCGGGACAGTGGATGAAAAACTGTTTTTT
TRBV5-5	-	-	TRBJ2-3	CASSPLGRVADTQYF	TGTGCCAGCAGCCCCCTGGGCAGGGTAGCAGATACGCAGTATTTT
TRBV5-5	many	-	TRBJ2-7	CASSLPGNPYEQYF	TGTGCCAGCAGCTTGCCCGGGAATCCTTACGAGCAGTACTTC
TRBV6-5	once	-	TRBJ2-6	CASSRGAGQGANVLTF	TGTGCCAGCAGTAGGGGGGCAGGGCAAGGGGCCAACGTCCTGACTTTC
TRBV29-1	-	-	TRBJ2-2	CSVESSLHTGELFF	TGCAGCGTTGAGTCTAGCCTGCACACCGGGGAGCTGTTTTTT
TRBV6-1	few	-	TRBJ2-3	CASSPLNGPSGTDTQYF	TGTGCCAGCAGCCCACTTAACGGTCCTAGCGGCACAGATACGCAGTATTTT